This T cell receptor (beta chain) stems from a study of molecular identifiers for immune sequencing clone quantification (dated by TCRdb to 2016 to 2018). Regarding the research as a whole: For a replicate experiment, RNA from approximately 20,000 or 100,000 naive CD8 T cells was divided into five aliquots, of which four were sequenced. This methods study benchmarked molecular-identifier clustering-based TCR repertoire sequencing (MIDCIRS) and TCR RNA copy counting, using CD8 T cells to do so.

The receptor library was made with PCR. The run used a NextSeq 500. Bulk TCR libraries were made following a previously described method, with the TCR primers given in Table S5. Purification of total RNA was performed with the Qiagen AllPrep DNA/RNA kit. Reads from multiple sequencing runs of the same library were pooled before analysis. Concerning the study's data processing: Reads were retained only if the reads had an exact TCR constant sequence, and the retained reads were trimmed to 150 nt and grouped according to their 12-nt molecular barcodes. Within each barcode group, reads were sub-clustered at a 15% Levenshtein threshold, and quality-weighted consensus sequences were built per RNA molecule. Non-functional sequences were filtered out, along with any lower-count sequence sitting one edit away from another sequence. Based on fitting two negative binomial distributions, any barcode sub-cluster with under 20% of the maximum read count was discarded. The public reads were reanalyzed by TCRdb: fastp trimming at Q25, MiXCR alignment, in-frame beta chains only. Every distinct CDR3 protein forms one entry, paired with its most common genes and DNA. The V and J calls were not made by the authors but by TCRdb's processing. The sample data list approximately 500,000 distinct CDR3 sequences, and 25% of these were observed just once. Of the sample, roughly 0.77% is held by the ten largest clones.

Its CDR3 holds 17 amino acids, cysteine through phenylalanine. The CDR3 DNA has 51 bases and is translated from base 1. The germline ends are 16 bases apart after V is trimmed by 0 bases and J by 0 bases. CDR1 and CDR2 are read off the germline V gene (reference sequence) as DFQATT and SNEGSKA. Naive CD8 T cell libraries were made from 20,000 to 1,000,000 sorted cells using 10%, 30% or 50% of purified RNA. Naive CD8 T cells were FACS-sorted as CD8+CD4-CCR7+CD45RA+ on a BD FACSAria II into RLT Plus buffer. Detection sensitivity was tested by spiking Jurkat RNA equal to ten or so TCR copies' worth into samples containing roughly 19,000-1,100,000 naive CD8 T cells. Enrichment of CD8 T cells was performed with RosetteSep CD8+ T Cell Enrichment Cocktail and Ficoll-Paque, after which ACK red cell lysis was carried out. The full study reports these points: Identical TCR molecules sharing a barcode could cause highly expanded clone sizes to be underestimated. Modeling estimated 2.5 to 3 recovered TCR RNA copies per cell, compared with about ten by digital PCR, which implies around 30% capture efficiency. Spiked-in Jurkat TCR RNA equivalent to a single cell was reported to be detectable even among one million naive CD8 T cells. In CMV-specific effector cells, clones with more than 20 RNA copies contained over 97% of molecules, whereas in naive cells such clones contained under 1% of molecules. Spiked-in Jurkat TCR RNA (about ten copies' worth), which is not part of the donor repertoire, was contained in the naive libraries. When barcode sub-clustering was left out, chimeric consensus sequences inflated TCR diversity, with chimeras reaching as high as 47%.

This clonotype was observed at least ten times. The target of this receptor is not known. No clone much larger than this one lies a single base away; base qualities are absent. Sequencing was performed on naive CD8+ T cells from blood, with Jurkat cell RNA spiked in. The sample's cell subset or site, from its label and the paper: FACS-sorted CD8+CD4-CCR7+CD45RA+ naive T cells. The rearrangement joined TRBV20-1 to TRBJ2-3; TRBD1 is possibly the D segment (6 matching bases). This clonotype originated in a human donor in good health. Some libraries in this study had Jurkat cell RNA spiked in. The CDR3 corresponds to CSARDPGDGGSTDTQYF. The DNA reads TGCAGTGCTAGAGACCCAGGGGATGGCGGTAGCACAGATACGCAGTATTTT.